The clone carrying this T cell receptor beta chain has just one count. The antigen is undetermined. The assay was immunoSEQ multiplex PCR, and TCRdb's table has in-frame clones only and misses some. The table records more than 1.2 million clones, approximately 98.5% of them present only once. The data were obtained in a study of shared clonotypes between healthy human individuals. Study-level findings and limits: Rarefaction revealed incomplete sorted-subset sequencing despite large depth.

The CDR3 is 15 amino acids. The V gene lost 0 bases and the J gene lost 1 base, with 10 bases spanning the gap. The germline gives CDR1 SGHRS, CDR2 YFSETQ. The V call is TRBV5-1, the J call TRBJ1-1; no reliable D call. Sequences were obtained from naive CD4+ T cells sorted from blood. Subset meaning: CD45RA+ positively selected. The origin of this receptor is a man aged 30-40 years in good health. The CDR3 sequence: CASSLVEGRNTEAFF. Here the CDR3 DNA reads TGCGCCAGCAGCTTGGTTGAGGGTAGGAACACTGAAGCTTTCTTT.